In this sample, the clone carrying this TCR beta chain turned up many times. The antigen is not known. The data are from a study of regulatory T cells in long-lasting Graves disease. Study-wide results and limits: Persistent disease was characterized by preferential usage of TRBV28, TRBJ1-2 and TRBJ2-5. Those with persistent disease had in common more public clonotypes (about 2,500) than new patients (approximately 970).

The authors built TCR beta libraries using iRepertoire HTBI primers and Arm-PCR of CDR3 regions. Via MiXCR, TCRdb re-called the multiplex PCR reads, giving one row per CDR3 protein. The sample has 500,000 to 700,000 distinct CDR3 sequences; about 30% are singletons. CDR1 is LGHDT and CDR2 is YNNKEL in the germline V gene (reference sequence). This CDR3 is 13 amino acids long. V gave up 1 base and J gave up 10 bases; unmatched junction bases: 6. Time point defined: persistent/refractory GD, antithyroid drugs over 5 years with positive TRAb. From RNA extracted from PBMCs, the TCR library was made. The diagnosis of Graves' disease used American Thyroid Association guidelines.

J is TRBJ1-2 and V is TRBV3-1; 7 bases fit TRBD1. The source material was peripheral blood mononuclear cells (PBMCs), sampled when the disease was refractory, from a patient treated with antithyroid drugs. This sequence was found in a female donor with Graves disease. The DNA for the CDR3 is TGTGCCAGCAGCCAAGCCAGGGGGTACGACTACACCTTC. Residues: CASSQARGYDYTF.